The rows below give T cell receptor beta chains drawn from one sample of a study of shared clonotypes between healthy human individuals. The assay was immunoSEQ multiplex PCR, and TCRdb's table has in-frame clones only and misses some. The sample holds approximately 1,500,000 clones, 95% to 99% seen once. The specimen sequenced was naive CD4+ T cells sorted from blood. These TCRs come from a man aged 25-40 years in good health. Each CDR3 is given with its conserved first and last residue. Each record gives: CDR3 length, J gene, V gene, D gene, clone size, CDR3 protein, CDR3 DNA. D genes are given only for firm matches. Clone sizes are given selectively: once, few, many, or a class where the clone is expanded.

CDR3 length: 18; J gene: TRBJ2-2; V gene: TRBV7-3; D gene: TRBD2; clone size: .; CDR3 protein: CASSFPARLAGITGELFF; CDR3 DNA: TGTGCCAGCAGCTTTCCGGCCCGACTAGCGGGAATAACCGGGGAGCTGTTTTTT
CDR3 length: 16; J gene: TRBJ2-7; V gene: TRBV5-4; D gene: .; clone size: .; CDR3 protein: CASSLSAVDLNDEQYF; CDR3 DNA: TGTGCCAGCAGCTTGTCTGCCGTGGACTTGAATGACGAGCAGTACTTC
CDR3 length: 12; J gene: TRBJ1-5; V gene: TRBV15; D gene: .; clone size: .; CDR3 protein: CATSRVGQPQHF; CDR3 DNA: TGTGCCACCAGCAGAGTGGGTCAGCCCCAGCATTTT
CDR3 length: 14; J gene: TRBJ2-1; V gene: TRBV10-2; D gene: TRBD1; clone size: .; CDR3 protein: CASSGTGDYNEQFF; CDR3 DNA: TGCGCCAGCTCGGGGACAGGGGACTACAATGAGCAGTTCTTC
CDR3 length: 18; J gene: TRBJ2-1; V gene: TRBV5-4; D gene: TRBD2; clone size: .; CDR3 protein: CASSLDYRSGRGYNEQFF; CDR3 DNA: TGTGCCAGCAGCTTAGATTACCGTAGCGGGAGGGGTTACAATGAGCAGTTCTTC
CDR3 length: 16; J gene: TRBJ1-4; V gene: TRBV5-5; D gene: .; clone size: .; CDR3 protein: CASSTTRPATNEKLFF; CDR3 DNA: TGTGCCAGCAGCACCACTAGGCCTGCAACTAATGAAAAACTGTTTTTT
CDR3 length: 15; J gene: TRBJ2-7; V gene: TRBV7-2; D gene: TRBD2; clone size: .; CDR3 protein: CASSLAGAGVDEQYF; CDR3 DNA: TGTGCCAGCAGCTTAGCAGGAGCGGGAGTCGACGAGCAGTACTTC
CDR3 length: 15; J gene: TRBJ1-5; V gene: TRBV7-2; D gene: TRBD1; clone size: .; CDR3 protein: CASSGTGTGVQPQHF; CDR3 DNA: TGTGCCAGCAGCGGAACCGGGACAGGGGTTCAGCCCCAGCATTTT
CDR3 length: 14; J gene: TRBJ2-7; V gene: TRBV11-2; D gene: .; clone size: .; CDR3 protein: CASSPPRYPYEQYF; CDR3 DNA: TGTGCCAGCAGCCCCCCCCGCTACCCCTACGAGCAGTACTTC
CDR3 length: 11; J gene: TRBJ2-7; V gene: TRBV6-1; D gene: .; clone size: .; CDR3 protein: CASRNRYEQYF; CDR3 DNA: TGTGCCAGCAGGAATAGATACGAGCAGTACTTC
CDR3 length: 14; J gene: TRBJ2-1; V gene: TRBV7-2; D gene: .; clone size: .; CDR3 protein: CASSLYSSADEQFF; CDR3 DNA: TGTGCCAGCAGCTTATATTCCTCCGCGGATGAGCAGTTCTTC
CDR3 length: 16; J gene: TRBJ2-3; V gene: TRBV6-5; D gene: .; clone size: .; CDR3 protein: CASCSNGHTSTDTQYF; CDR3 DNA: TGTGCCAGCTGTTCTAATGGACACACTAGCACAGATACGCAGTATTTT
CDR3 length: 14; J gene: TRBJ2-5; V gene: TRBV13; D gene: .; clone size: .; CDR3 protein: CASSSPDYAGTQYF; CDR3 DNA: TGTGCCAGCAGCTCCCCTGACTACGCGGGGACCCAGTACTTC
CDR3 length: 15; J gene: TRBJ2-7; V gene: TRBV7-6; D gene: .; clone size: .; CDR3 protein: CASSLSAGTSYEQYF; CDR3 DNA: TGTGCCAGCAGCTTAAGTGCGGGGACCTCCTACGAGCAGTACTTC
CDR3 length: 16; J gene: TRBJ2-1; V gene: TRBV28; D gene: .; clone size: .; CDR3 protein: CASNTFGGALYNEQFF; CDR3 DNA: TGTGCCAGCAACACTTTTGGCGGAGCTCTCTACAATGAGCAGTTCTTC
CDR3 length: 16; J gene: TRBJ1-1; V gene: TRBV29-1; D gene: .; clone size: .; CDR3 protein: CSVLGTRSVLNTEAFF; CDR3 DNA: TGCAGCGTTCTTGGGACACGAAGCGTCCTGAACACTGAAGCTTTCTTT
CDR3 length: 14; J gene: TRBJ2-1; V gene: TRBV27; D gene: .; clone size: .; CDR3 protein: CASRDRTGYNEQFF; CDR3 DNA: TGTGCCAGCAGGGATCGGACTGGATACAATGAGCAGTTCTTC
CDR3 length: 15; J gene: TRBJ2-1; V gene: TRBV5-1; D gene: TRBD2; clone size: .; CDR3 protein: CASSQGLAGVGEQFF; CDR3 DNA: TGCGCCAGCAGCCAGGGACTAGCGGGAGTCGGTGAGCAGTTCTTC
CDR3 length: 12; J gene: TRBJ2-5; V gene: TRBV29-1; D gene: TRBD2; clone size: .; CDR3 protein: CSARLAGETQYF; CDR3 DNA: TGCAGCGCAAGACTAGCGGGAGAGACCCAGTACTTC
CDR3 length: 16; J gene: TRBJ2-7; V gene: TRBV18; D gene: .; clone size: .; CDR3 protein: CASSPSSPVAGNEQYF; CDR3 DNA: TGTGCCAGCTCACCATCTTCTCCGGTGGCAGGAAACGAGCAGTACTTC
CDR3 length: 16; J gene: TRBJ2-2; V gene: TRBV5-4; D gene: TRBD1; clone size: once; CDR3 protein: CASSPRQGKNTGELFF; CDR3 DNA: TGTGCCAGCAGCCCCAGACAGGGGAAGAACACCGGGGAGCTGTTTTTT
CDR3 length: 14; J gene: TRBJ2-3; V gene: TRBV6-1; D gene: .; clone size: .; CDR3 protein: CASSARGGTDTQYF; CDR3 DNA: TGTGCCAGCAGTGCCCGGGGAGGCACAGATACGCAGTATTTT
CDR3 length: 15; J gene: TRBJ2-7; V gene: TRBV7-8; D gene: .; clone size: .; CDR3 protein: CASSLAQDHSYEQYF; CDR3 DNA: TGTGCCAGCAGCTTAGCGCAGGACCACTCCTACGAGCAGTACTTC
CDR3 length: 13; J gene: TRBJ2-7; V gene: TRBV6-5; D gene: .; clone size: once; CDR3 protein: CASSYSAGPKQYF; CDR3 DNA: TGTGCCAGCAGTTACTCGGCAGGTCCTAAGCAGTACTTC
CDR3 length: 15; J gene: TRBJ2-1; V gene: TRBV28; D gene: .; clone size: once; CDR3 protein: CASSLIVGGGIEQFF; CDR3 DNA: TGTGCCAGCAGTTTGATTGTGGGAGGGGGGATTGAGCAGTTCTTC
CDR3 length: 15; J gene: TRBJ2-1; V gene: TRBV6-5; D gene: TRBD2; clone size: once; CDR3 protein: CASSQTSGGSNEQFF; CDR3 DNA: TGTGCCAGCAGTCAGACTAGCGGAGGGAGCAATGAGCAGTTCTTC
CDR3 length: 13; J gene: TRBJ2-7; V gene: TRBV6-5; D gene: .; clone size: .; CDR3 protein: CASSRGLNYEQYF; CDR3 DNA: TGTGCCAGCAGCCGGGGACTCAACTACGAGCAGTACTTC
CDR3 length: 14; J gene: TRBJ1-2; V gene: TRBV4-1; D gene: TRBD1; clone size: .; CDR3 protein: CASSQISTGFGYTF; CDR3 DNA: TGCGCCAGCAGCCAAATTTCGACAGGGTTTGGCTACACCTTC
CDR3 length: 13; J gene: TRBJ2-7; V gene: TRBV9; D gene: .; clone size: few; CDR3 protein: CASSVVPSYEQYF; CDR3 DNA: TGTGCCAGCAGCGTAGTTCCCTCCTACGAGCAGTACTTC
CDR3 length: 14; J gene: TRBJ2-3; V gene: TRBV28; D gene: TRBD2; clone size: .; CDR3 protein: CASSRSAGEDTQYF; CDR3 DNA: TGTGCCAGCAGCCGCAGCGCGGGAGAAGATACGCAGTATTTT
CDR3 length: 12; J gene: TRBJ1-2; V gene: TRBV10-3; D gene: .; clone size: .; CDR3 protein: CAITWGEGGYTF; CDR3 DNA: TGTGCCATCACCTGGGGGGAAGGCGGCTACACCTTC
CDR3 length: 13; J gene: TRBJ2-2; V gene: TRBV19; D gene: TRBD1; clone size: .; CDR3 protein: CASSIRGPGELFF; CDR3 DNA: TGTGCCAGTAGTATTAGGGGGCCCGGGGAGCTGTTTTTT
CDR3 length: 14; J gene: TRBJ1-4; V gene: TRBV6-5; D gene: .; clone size: .; CDR3 protein: CASSTGSGNEKLFF; CDR3 DNA: TGTGCCAGCAGTACAGGGTCAGGGAATGAAAAACTGTTTTTT
CDR3 length: 13; J gene: TRBJ2-5; V gene: TRBV9; D gene: .; clone size: .; CDR3 protein: CASSRDSQETQYF; CDR3 DNA: TGTGCCAGCAGCAGAGACAGCCAAGAGACCCAGTACTTC
CDR3 length: 16; J gene: TRBJ2-7; V gene: TRBV5-1; D gene: TRBD2; clone size: .; CDR3 protein: CASSSGTSGGYYEQYF; CDR3 DNA: TGCGCCAGCAGCAGCGGGACTAGCGGAGGATACTACGAGCAGTACTTC
CDR3 length: 15; J gene: TRBJ2-3; V gene: TRBV5-1; D gene: TRBD2; clone size: .; CDR3 protein: CASTVAGGPTDTQYF; CDR3 DNA: TGCGCCAGCACAGTTGCGGGAGGGCCCACAGATACGCAGTATTTT
CDR3 length: 15; J gene: TRBJ2-5; V gene: TRBV13; D gene: TRBD2; clone size: .; CDR3 protein: CASSPGGKPKETQYF; CDR3 DNA: TGTGCCAGCAGCCCGGGGGGGAAGCCTAAAGAGACCCAGTACTTC
CDR3 length: 12; J gene: TRBJ1-2; V gene: TRBV27; D gene: .; clone size: .; CDR3 protein: CASSLSGYGYTF; CDR3 DNA: TGTGCCAGCAGTTTATCTGGCTATGGCTACACCTTC
CDR3 length: 14; J gene: TRBJ2-3; V gene: TRBV18; D gene: TRBD1; clone size: .; CDR3 protein: CASTQQGPTDTQYF; CDR3 DNA: TGTGCCAGCACGCAACAGGGGCCCACAGATACGCAGTATTTT
CDR3 length: 13; J gene: TRBJ1-4; V gene: TRBV6-1; D gene: .; clone size: .; CDR3 protein: CASRVTYNEKLFF; CDR3 DNA: TGTGCCAGCAGAGTGACCTATAATGAAAAACTGTTTTTT
CDR3 length: 12; J gene: TRBJ1-1; V gene: TRBV7-3; D gene: .; clone size: .; CDR3 protein: CASSFRATEAFF; CDR3 DNA: TGTGCCAGCAGCTTTAGGGCTACTGAAGCTTTCTTT
CDR3 length: 14; J gene: TRBJ2-7; V gene: TRBV4-3; D gene: .; clone size: .; CDR3 protein: CASSQVQGRSEQYF; CDR3 DNA: TGCGCCAGCAGCCAAGTCCAGGGTAGGAGCGAGCAGTACTTC
CDR3 length: 14; J gene: TRBJ1-5; V gene: TRBV2; D gene: TRBD1; clone size: .; CDR3 protein: CASSRDSPNQPQHF; CDR3 DNA: TGTGCCAGCAGCCGGGACAGCCCCAATCAGCCCCAGCATTTT
CDR3 length: 15; J gene: TRBJ1-2; V gene: TRBV28; D gene: TRBD1; clone size: .; CDR3 protein: CASSLPGQGKLGYTF; CDR3 DNA: TGTGCCAGCAGTTTACCGGGACAGGGAAAGTTGGGCTACACCTTC
CDR3 length: 15; J gene: TRBJ2-7; V gene: TRBV11-2; D gene: TRBD1; clone size: .; CDR3 protein: CASSPGPGQHYEQYF; CDR3 DNA: TGTGCCAGCAGCCCTGGACCGGGACAGCACTACGAGCAGTACTTC
CDR3 length: 12; J gene: TRBJ2-1; V gene: TRBV11-3; D gene: .; clone size: few; CDR3 protein: CASSLGWGEQFF; CDR3 DNA: TGTGCCAGCAGCTTAGGGTGGGGTGAGCAGTTCTTC
CDR3 length: 12; J gene: TRBJ2-3; V gene: TRBV2; D gene: .; clone size: once; CDR3 protein: CASRGWSDTQYF; CDR3 DNA: TGTGCCAGCAGGGGGTGGTCAGATACGCAGTATTTT
CDR3 length: 16; J gene: TRBJ2-2; V gene: TRBV18; D gene: TRBD2; clone size: .; CDR3 protein: CASSPGRAGTVGELFF; CDR3 DNA: TGTGCCAGCTCACCAGGGAGGGCTGGTACAGTCGGGGAGCTGTTTTTT
CDR3 length: 13; J gene: TRBJ2-7; V gene: TRBV5-1; D gene: .; clone size: .; CDR3 protein: CASSLYRSYEQYF; CDR3 DNA: TGCGCCAGCAGCTTGTATCGATCCTACGAGCAGTACTTC
CDR3 length: 13; J gene: TRBJ1-5; V gene: TRBV9; D gene: TRBD1; clone size: .; CDR3 protein: CASSERTGTPQHF; CDR3 DNA: TGTGCCAGCAGCGAGCGGACAGGGACGCCCCAGCATTTT
CDR3 length: 16; J gene: TRBJ2-2; V gene: TRBV5-1; D gene: .; clone size: .; CDR3 protein: CASSLAGDPNTGELFF; CDR3 DNA: TGCGCCAGCAGCTTGGCCGGTGACCCGAACACCGGGGAGCTGTTTTTT
CDR3 length: 16; J gene: TRBJ1-2; V gene: TRBV4-2; D gene: .; clone size: .; CDR3 protein: CASSEGGQGNTYGYTF; CDR3 DNA: TGTGCCAGCAGCGAAGGGGGTCAGGGAAATACCTATGGCTACACCTTC
CDR3 length: 13; J gene: TRBJ2-3; V gene: TRBV28; D gene: .; clone size: .; CDR3 protein: CASSLPVKGTQYF; CDR3 DNA: TGTGCCAGCAGTTTACCCGTCAAAGGTACGCAGTATTTT
CDR3 length: 16; J gene: TRBJ2-1; V gene: TRBV7-2; D gene: TRBD2; clone size: .; CDR3 protein: CASNSGGHPAYNEQFF; CDR3 DNA: TGTGCCAGCAACTCGGGGGGGCACCCTGCCTACAATGAGCAGTTCTTC
CDR3 length: 13; J gene: TRBJ1-2; V gene: TRBV7-8; D gene: .; clone size: .; CDR3 protein: CASSPDVGYGYTF; CDR3 DNA: TGTGCCAGCAGCCCAGACGTGGGCTATGGCTACACCTTC